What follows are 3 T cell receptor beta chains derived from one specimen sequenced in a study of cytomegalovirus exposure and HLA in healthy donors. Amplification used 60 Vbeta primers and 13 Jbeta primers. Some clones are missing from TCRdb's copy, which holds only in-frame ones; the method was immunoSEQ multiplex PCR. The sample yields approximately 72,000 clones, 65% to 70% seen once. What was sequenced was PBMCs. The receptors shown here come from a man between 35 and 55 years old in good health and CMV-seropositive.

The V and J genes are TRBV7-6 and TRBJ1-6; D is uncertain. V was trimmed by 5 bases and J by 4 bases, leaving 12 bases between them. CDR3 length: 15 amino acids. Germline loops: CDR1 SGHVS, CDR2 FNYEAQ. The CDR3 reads CASSSSEFYNSPLHF. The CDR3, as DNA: TGTGCCAGCAGCAGTAGCGAATTTTATAATTCACCCCTCCACTTT.

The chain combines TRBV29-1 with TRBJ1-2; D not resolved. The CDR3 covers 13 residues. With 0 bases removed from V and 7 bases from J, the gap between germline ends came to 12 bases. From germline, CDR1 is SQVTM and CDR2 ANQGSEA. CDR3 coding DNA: TGCAGCGTTGAAGATAGCTGGGTACGTGGCTACACCTTC. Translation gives CSVEDSWVRGYTF.

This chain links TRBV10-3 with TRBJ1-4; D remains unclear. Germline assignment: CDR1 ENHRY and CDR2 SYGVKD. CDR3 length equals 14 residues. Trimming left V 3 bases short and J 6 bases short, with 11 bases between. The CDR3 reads CAISDTNGDEKLFF. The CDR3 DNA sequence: TGTGCCATCAGTGACACAAACGGGGATGAAAAACTGTTTTTT.